What follows are 10 T cell receptor beta chains derived from one specimen sequenced in a study of shared clonotypes between healthy human individuals. Measured with immunoSEQ multiplex PCR; TCRdb has only the in-frame clones, and not every one. The top ten hold roughly 0.39% of the sample, which has around 2.5 million clones, over 85% seen once. Sequenced: naive CD4+ T cells from PBMCs. Regarding subset: CD45RA+ positively selected. The source of these receptors is a man younger than 35 in good health. Some clones in this sample may be carry-over from other donors' samples.

This clone was seen only once. This chain links TRBV30 with TRBJ1-2; D gene unclear. This CDR3 region has 15 residues. The germline V gene has CDR1 GTSNPN and CDR2 SVGIG (reference sequence). V was clipped by 2 bases and J by 0 bases, with 13 bases between them. This CDR3 is CAWSFPPGANYGYTF. The CDR3 bases are TGTGCCTGGAGTTTCCCCCCCGGGGCTAACTATGGCTACACCTTC.

J is TRBJ1-5 and V is TRBV15; a possible D gene is TRBD1 (5 bases). Germline lookup yields CDR1 LNHNV and CDR2 YYDKDF (reference sequence). Between the trimmed V and J ends, which lost 8 bases and 7 bases, there was a span of 21 bases. The CDR3 consists of 15 residues. DNA for the CDR3: TGTGCCACCGGACTGTACCCAGGGAGTGAGCAGCCCCAGCATTTT. Translated, it gives CATGLYPGSEQPQHF.

On this clone itself: Other DNA variants within this sample encode the same CDR3. CDR3 sequence reads: CASSEDFREQFF. CDR3 coding DNA: TGTGCCAGCAGTGAAGATTTCCGCGAGCAGTTCTTC. The chain couples TRBV2 to TRBJ2-1; D not resolved. Germline values: CDR1 SNHLY, CDR2 FYNNEI. V lost 1 base and J 10 bases, leaving 8 bases between the germline ends. The CDR3 extends over 12 amino acids. Looking up the rest from reference TRBV2 and TRBJ2-1 gives the full variable domain: EPEVTQTPSHQVTQMGQEVILRCVPISNHLYFYWYRQILGQKVEFLVSFYNNEISEKSEIFDDQFSVERPDGSNFTLKIRSTKLEDSAMYFCASSEDFREQFFGPGTRLTVL.

The chain employs TRBV15 and TRBJ1-2; 8 nucleotides line up with TRBD1. V trimming: 8 bases; J trimming: 7 bases; junction bases outside the gene matches: 9. The CDR3 runs 13 residues. Germline values: CDR1 LNHNV, CDR2 YYDKDF (reference sequence). Here the CDR3 reads CATGQGTYGGYTF. In DNA form, the CDR3 reads TGTGCCACCGGACAGGGAACATACGGTGGCTACACCTTC.

This CDR3 is CASTKGGTGFYEQYF. CDR3 nucleotides: TGTGCCAGCACCAAGGGCGGGACAGGATTTTACGAGCAGTACTTC. This chain connects TRBV7-8 to TRBJ2-7; 8 bases line up with TRBD1. CDR1 is SGHVS, CDR2 FQNEAQ, per germline. This CDR3 spans 15 amino acids. V shed 7 bases and J 4 bases; nucleotides not matched to a gene: 12.

V gene TRBV18 combines with J gene TRBJ2-2, with 12 bases matching TRBD2. This CDR3 has 17 amino acids. Trimming cost V 4 bases and J 6 bases; bases outside gene matches: 9. The germline V gene has CDR1 KGHSH and CDR2 LQKENI. CDR3 nucleotides: TGTGCCAGCTCACTGCGACTAGCGGGAGAAGGGGCCGGGGAGCTGTTTTTT. This codes for CASSLRLAGEGAGELFF.

The V gene is TRBV23-1, the J gene TRBJ2-5; maybe TRBD1 (6 bases). TRBV23-1 is annotated as an ORF whose role is uncertain. V was trimmed by 3 bases and J by 6 bases, leaving 14 bases between them. The CDR3 contains 14 residues. CDR3 nucleotides: TGCGCCAGCAGTCATCCGGACAGCTGTAAGACCCAGTACTTC. Translation gives CASSHPDSCKTQYF.

This rearrangement joins TRBV25-1 to TRBJ2-5; 8 nucleotides match TRBD2. V lost 4 bases and J lost 4; bases outside the gene matches: 5. CDR1 and CDR2 from the germline V gene are MGHDK and SYGVNS. This CDR3 is built from 14 residues. Here the CDR3 reads CASSGYLAGETQYF. DNA of the CDR3: TGTGCCAGCAGTGGATACCTAGCGGGAGAGACCCAGTACTTC.

The chain uses TRBV7-9 and TRBJ2-5; D gene unclear. The V end was cut by 7 bases, the J end by 3 bases, with 12 bases between. The CDR3 is 13 amino acids. CDR1 is SEHNR, CDR2 FQNEAQ, per germline (reference sequence). The CDR3 DNA reads TGTGCCAGCATGGGGAAGAACGAAGAGACCCAGTACTTC. Protein sequence: CASMGKNEETQYF.

As to this clone: Other DNA sequences in the same sample also yield this CDR3. The rearrangement links TRBV5-4 to TRBJ1-2; tentatively, D is TRBD1 (5 bases). The V gene lost 0 bases and the J gene lost 5 bases, with 8 bases spanning the gap. CDR3 length: 13 amino acids. Germline values: CDR1 SGHNT, CDR2 YYREEE (reference sequence). CDR3 in amino acids: CASSLGGGYGYTF. The CDR3 DNA reads TGTGCCAGCAGCTTGGGGGGCGGGTATGGCTACACCTTC.